The 30 T cell receptor beta chains presented below share a single source sample, sequenced in a study of shared T cell receptors in the human thymus. The table came from immunoSEQ multiplex PCR; TCRdb's copy has only in-frame clones and leaves some out. This table has over 650,000 clones, 70% to 90% appearing once. These data also featured in a second study, about human thymus T cells.

What was sequenced was thymocytes. These receptor sequences come from a boy in the first two years of life with a congenital heart defect.

This sequence joins TRBV12-5 and TRBJ1-5; D might be TRBD1 (6 bases). In germline, CDR1 is LGHNT, CDR2 FRNRAP. This CDR3 has 16 residues. The V and J ends lost 0 bases and 5 bases respectively, with 14 bases between them. The CDR3 sequence is CASGLVPTGLDQPQHF. The CDR3 nucleotides are TGTGCTAGTGGTTTGGTACCTACAGGGCTCGATCAGCCCCAGCATTTT.

The V and J genes are TRBV6-5 and TRBJ2-1, with a possible D match to TRBD1 (6 bases). Trimming stripped 3 bases from V and 3 bases from J, with 15 bases between. This CDR3 has 16 amino acids. Germline CDR1 and CDR2: MNHEY and SVGAGI. The chain's CDR3 is CASSYRWSDSYNEQFF. Here the CDR3 DNA reads TGTGCCAGCAGTTATAGGTGGTCGGACAGCTACAATGAGCAGTTCTTC.

The V and J genes are TRBV27 and TRBJ2-1; tentatively, D is TRBD1 (5 bases). CDR1 and CDR2 from the germline V gene are MNHEY and SMNVEV (reference sequence). The CDR3 consists of 14 residues. Trimming left V 4 bases short and J 9 bases short, with 16 bases between. DNA for the CDR3: TGTGCCAGCAGTTGGGCAGGGCTGGGTGGTGAGCAGTTCTTC. This codes for CASSWAGLGGEQFF.

V usage is TRBV28 and J usage is TRBJ1-2; unclear D gene. V was shortened by 6 bases and J by 4 bases, with 12 bases between the two germline ends. This CDR3 comprises 13 residues. Germline CDR1 reads MDHEN; CDR2 reads SYDVKM. The CDR3 loop is CASSLASPYGYTF. Here the CDR3 DNA reads TGTGCCAGCAGCCTCGCGTCGCCCTATGGCTACACCTTC.

This clone was observed once. This chain connects TRBV27 to TRBJ2-1, with D hard to call. Germline assignment: CDR1 MNHEY and CDR2 SMNVEV (reference sequence). V was clipped by 4 bases and J by 7 bases, with 5 bases between them. CDR3 length equals 11 residues. The CDR3 loop is CASSSTNEQFF. CDR3 in DNA: TGTGCCAGCAGTTCCACTAATGAGCAGTTCTTC.

This clone showed up just a few times. The V and J genes are TRBV4-1 and TRBJ1-4; D ambiguous. V lost 0 bases and J lost 0, with 8 bases in between. CDR1 and CDR2 from the germline V gene are MGHRA and YSYEKL. The CDR3 has 16 amino acids. CDR3 protein: CASSQEGVATNEKLFF. As DNA, the CDR3 is TGCGCCAGCAGCCAAGAAGGAGTAGCAACTAATGAAAAACTGTTTTTT.

The rearrangement joins TRBV2 to TRBJ2-1; 9 bases match TRBD2. The J segment lost 8 bases and the V segment lost 3 bases, leaving 11 bases of the junction unmatched. The germline V gene encodes CDR1 SNHLY and CDR2 FYNNEI. This CDR3 has 16 residues. CDR3 residues: CASSDASGERGHEQFF. CDR3 nucleotides: TGTGCCAGCAGTGATGCTAGCGGGGAAAGGGGCCATGAGCAGTTCTTC.

Worth noting for this clone: Other nucleotide sequences in the sample specify the same CDR3. V and J are TRBV19 and TRBJ2-2; no firm D call. Per germline, CDR1 LNHDA and CDR2 SQIVND (reference sequence). The CDR3 length is 12 residues. V was pared by 7 bases and J by 1 base, with 4 bases between. For the CDR3, the DNA is TGTGCCAGTAAACAGAACACCGGGGAGCTGTTTTTT. Translating it yields CASKQNTGELFF. Together with reference TRBV19 and TRBJ2-2, the CDR3 gives the full variable domain: DGGITQSPKYLFRKEGQNVTLSCEQNLNHDAMYWYRQDPGQGLRLIYYSQIVNDFQKGDIAEGYSVSREKKESFPLTVTSAQKNPTAFYLCASKQNTGELFFGEGSRLTVL.

The chain couples TRBV28 to TRBJ1-5; 8 bases fit TRBD1. The CDR3 has 16 amino acids. In germline, CDR1 is MDHEN, CDR2 SYDVKM. The V segment lost 6 bases and the J segment 1 base; nucleotides outside the gene matches: 8. This CDR3 is CASRARQGRSNQPQHF. DNA for the CDR3: TGTGCCAGCAGGGCCAGACAGGGGAGAAGCAATCAGCCCCAGCATTTT.

The V call is TRBV7-6, the J call TRBJ2-7, with 7 nucleotides matching TRBD1. After removal of 5 bases from V and 0 bases from J, the junction contained 4 bases not matched to a gene. Germline assignment: CDR1 SGHVS and CDR2 FNYEAQ. The length of the CDR3 is 14 residues. Here the CDR3 reads CASSTRDSSYEQYF. As DNA, the CDR3 is TGTGCCAGCAGCACCCGGGACAGCTCCTACGAGCAGTACTTC.

The chain joins TRBV15 to TRBJ1-5, with D possibly matching TRBD1 (6 bases). The CDR3 sequence is 19 residues long. V was shortened by 2 bases and J by 5 bases, with 25 bases between the two germline ends. Per germline, CDR1 LNHNV and CDR2 YYDKDF (reference sequence). The CDR3 here is CATSRIGTTVLTPYQPQHF. CDR3 sequence (DNA): TGTGCCACCAGCAGAATAGGGACAACAGTTCTGACGCCGTATCAGCCCCAGCATTTT.

This chain links TRBV28 with TRBJ2-1; tentative D call: TRBD1 (6 bases). The length of the CDR3 is 14 residues. The germline V and J ends were trimmed by 7 bases and 3 bases, with 13 bases remaining between them. Germline CDR1 reads MDHEN; CDR2 reads SYDVKM. CDR3 region: CASNIGQIYNEQFF. CDR3 nucleotide sequence: TGTGCCAGCAATATAGGACAGATCTACAATGAGCAGTTCTTC.

CDR3 residues: CASSHRLAGDYNEQFF. CDR3 DNA sequence: TGTGCCAGCAGCCACAGACTAGCGGGGGACTACAATGAGCAGTTCTTC. This chain uses TRBV28 with TRBJ2-1; 12 bases align to TRBD2. The length of the CDR3 is 16 residues. V was pared by 6 bases and J by 3 bases, with 6 bases of the junction left unmatched. CDR1 and CDR2 from the germline V gene are MDHEN and SYDVKM.

The rearrangement joins TRBV28 to TRBJ1-1; D ambiguous. This CDR3 comprises 14 residues. Germline CDR1 reads MDHEN; CDR2 reads SYDVKM. Deletions cut 7 bases from V and 7 bases from J, with 19 bases between. CDR3 loop: CASTPRYRRLEAFF. The CDR3 region has the DNA TGTGCCAGCACACCGAGATACCGGAGGCTTGAAGCTTTCTTT.

The rearrangement uses TRBV4-3 and TRBJ2-4; 8 bases are a match to TRBD1. This CDR3 comprises 17 residues. The trim removed 2 bases at V and 0 bases at J, leaving 6 bases unmatched. Germline CDR1 is LGHNA and CDR2 is YSLEER. CDR3 loop: CASSQTPTGVAKNIQYF. In DNA, the CDR3 is TGCGCCAGCAGCCAAACCCCGACAGGGGTAGCCAAAAACATTCAGTACTTC.

The V and J genes are TRBV18 and TRBJ2-5; no reliable D call. V lost 0 bases and J 3 bases, leaving 5 bases between the germline ends. Germline V gene data show CDR1 as KGHSH and CDR2 as LQKENI. CDR3 length: 13 amino acids. The CDR3 DNA sequence: TGTGCCAGCTCACCACCGAGTAAAGAGACCCAGTACTTC. Residues: CASSPPSKETQYF. Full variable domain (outside the CDR3, taken from reference TRBV18 and TRBJ2-5): NAGVMQNPRHLVRRRGQEARLRCSPMKGHSHVYWYRQLPEEGLKFMVYLQKENIIDESGMPKERFSAEFPKEGPSILRIQQVVRGDSAAYFCASSPPSKETQYFGPGTRLLVL.

The chain is built from TRBV19 and TRBJ2-1, with D unclear. Trimming took off 8 bases at V and 0 bases at J, with 20 bases between the two ends. In germline, CDR1 is LNHDA, CDR2 SQIVND (reference sequence). This CDR3 is built from 17 residues. The CDR3 spells CASRCSVARSSYNEQFF. CDR3 coding DNA: TGTGCCAGTCGGTGTTCCGTGGCGCGGAGCTCCTACAATGAGCAGTTCTTC.

The rearrangement uses TRBV7-2 and TRBJ2-1; no definite D call. The CDR3 consists of 14 residues. Trimming took 1 base from V and 8 from J, leaving 12 bases between them. Germline-derived CDR1 and CDR2 are SGHTA and FQGNSA. The CDR3 bases are TGTGCCAGCAGCTTAGAGACAAATCAGGATGAGCAGTTCTTC. Protein: CASSLETNQDEQFF.

The V and J genes are TRBV5-4 and TRBJ1-6; 7 bases align to TRBD1. The CDR3 length is 16 residues. The J segment lost 7 bases and the V segment lost 4 bases, leaving 11 bases of the junction unmatched. Germline CDR1 is SGHNT and CDR2 is YYREEE (reference sequence). This chain's CDR3 is CASSTDRDTGNSPLHF. The CDR3 DNA sequence: TGTGCCAGCAGCACCGACAGGGACACAGGAAATTCACCCCTCCACTTT.

This clone was found once. The chain links TRBV28 to TRBJ2-7, with 9 bases matching TRBD2. The length of the CDR3 is 15 residues. CDR1 and CDR2 (germline): MDHEN, SYDVKM. The trim removed 6 bases at V and 3 bases at J, leaving 9 bases unmatched. The CDR3 reads CASSTLERGDYEQYF. In DNA, the CDR3 is TGTGCCAGCAGCACCCTCGAGCGGGGGGACTACGAGCAGTACTTC.

The V and J genes are TRBV7-9 and TRBJ2-3; D is uncertain. V lost 5 bases and J 0 bases, leaving 3 bases between the germline ends. In germline, CDR1 is SEHNR, CDR2 FQNEAQ (reference sequence). The CDR3 runs 12 residues. In DNA form, the CDR3 reads TGTGCCAGCAGCACAAGCACAGATACGCAGTATTTT. Its protein product is CASSTSTDTQYF.

The chain employs TRBV4-3 and TRBJ1-1, with a possible D match to TRBD1 (6 bases). The CDR3 covers 17 residues. The germline CDR1 and CDR2 sequences are LGHNA and YSLEER. V gave up 0 bases and J gave up 1 base, with 15 bases separating them. CDR3 nucleotide sequence: TGCGCCAGCAGCCAAGATCGGGATCGGGACAAGAACACTGAAGCTTTCTTT. Translating gives CASSQDRDRDKNTEAFF.

The rearrangement links TRBV19 to TRBJ1-2, with no clear D. The length of the CDR3 is 13 residues. V lost 5 bases and J lost 7, with 14 bases in between. Per germline, CDR1 LNHDA and CDR2 SQIVND (reference sequence). The CDR3 loop reads CASSLQTMSGYTF. In DNA, the CDR3 is TGTGCCAGTAGTTTACAGACCATGAGTGGCTACACCTTC. The full variable domain, rest sourced from reference TRBV19 and TRBJ1-2, is DGGITQSPKYLFRKEGQNVTLSCEQNLNHDAMYWYRQDPGQGLRLIYYSQIVNDFQKGDIAEGYSVSREKKESFPLTVTSAQKNPTAFYLCASSLQTMSGYTFGSGTRLTVV.

The chain couples TRBV25-1 to TRBJ2-1; maybe TRBD1 (6 bases). Per the germline V gene, CDR1 is MGHDK and CDR2 is SYGVNS. This CDR3 is 15 amino acids long. Trimming cost V 6 bases and J 2 bases, with 14 bases left between them. The CDR3 here is CASRGWGPPYNEQFF. CDR3 sequence (DNA): TGTGCCAGCAGAGGTTGGGGGCCCCCCTACAATGAGCAGTTCTTC.

The chain combines TRBV28 with TRBJ2-7; 11 nucleotides align to TRBD2. This CDR3 contains 19 residues. Germline CDR1 is MDHEN and CDR2 is SYDVKM. Unmatched junction bases numbered 14, after V lost 4 bases and J lost 0 bases. The CDR3 DNA reads TGTGCCAGCAGTTCTAGGGTTCGACTAGCGGGGAAGAGCTCCTACGAGCAGTACTTC. It yields the protein CASSSRVRLAGKSSYEQYF.

This sequence joins TRBV28 and TRBJ1-1; D unclear. The V and J ends lost 6 bases and 0 bases respectively, with 20 bases between them. Germline V CDR1 and CDR2: MDHEN, SYDVKM. The CDR3 contains 17 residues. The CDR3 loop is CASRPNGWNRMNTEAFF. CDR3 DNA sequence: TGTGCCAGCAGACCTAACGGCTGGAACAGAATGAACACTGAAGCTTTCTTT. The full variable domain, with the rest looked up from reference TRBV28 and TRBJ1-1, is DVKVTQSSRYLVKRTGEKVFLECVQDMDHENMFWYRQDPGLGLRLIYFSYDVKMKEKGDIPEGYSVSREKKERFSLILESASTNQTSMYLCASRPNGWNRMNTEAFFGQGTRLTVV.

DNA of the CDR3: TGTGCCAGCAGTGATGACCCGGGACAGGGGGCCTATGGCTACACCTTC. Its protein product is CASSDDPGQGAYGYTF. The gene calls are TRBV6-1 and TRBJ1-2, with 12 bases fitting TRBD1. In germline, CDR1 is MNHNS, CDR2 SASEGT. CDR3 length: 16 residues. With 3 bases clipped from V and 4 bases from J, the junction kept 6 bases outside the gene matches.

In the case of this clone: The junction departs from germline at one end; a sequencing error may be responsible. Other nucleotide sequences from this sample produce the same CDR3. The CDR3 sequence: CASSQDPLRKGDSPLHF. CDR3 nucleotides: TGCGCCAGCAGCCAAGATCCGCTCCGCAAGGGGGATTCCCCCCTCCACTTT. This chain joins TRBV4-1 and TRBJ1-6; D is possibly TRBD1 (6 bases). This CDR3 contains 17 residues. Germline V gene data show CDR1 as MGHRA and CDR2 as YSYEKL.

This clone appeared a few times. Here the CDR3 reads CASSQDVVLAGVDSTDTQYF. The CDR3 DNA follows: TGCGCCAGCAGCCAAGATGTGGTCTTAGCGGGGGTGGATAGCACAGATACGCAGTATTTT. The rearrangement links TRBV4-3 to TRBJ2-3; 9 bases line up with TRBD2. The CDR3 has 20 amino acids. V shed 0 bases and J 0 bases; nucleotides not matched to a gene: 13. Per the germline V gene, CDR1 is LGHNA and CDR2 is YSLEER.

V usage is TRBV9 and J usage is TRBJ1-4; 7 nucleotides match TRBD1. The CDR3 runs 14 residues. The germline V gene has CDR1 SGDLS and CDR2 YYNGEE. Trimming cost V 0 bases and J 8 bases; bases outside gene matches: 4. The CDR3 region is CASSVDRGGEKLFF. As DNA, the CDR3 is TGTGCCAGCAGCGTAGACAGGGGTGGAGAAAAACTGTTTTTT.